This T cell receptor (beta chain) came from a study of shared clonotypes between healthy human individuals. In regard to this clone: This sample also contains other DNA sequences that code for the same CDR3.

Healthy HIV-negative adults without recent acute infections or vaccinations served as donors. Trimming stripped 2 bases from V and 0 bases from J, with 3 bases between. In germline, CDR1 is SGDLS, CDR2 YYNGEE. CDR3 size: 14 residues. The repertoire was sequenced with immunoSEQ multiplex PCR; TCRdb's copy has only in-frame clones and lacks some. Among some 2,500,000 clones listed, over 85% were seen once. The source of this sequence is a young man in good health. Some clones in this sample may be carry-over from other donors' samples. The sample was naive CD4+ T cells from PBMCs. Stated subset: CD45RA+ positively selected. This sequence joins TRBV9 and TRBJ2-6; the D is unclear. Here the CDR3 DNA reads TGTGCCAGCAGCGTTGACTCTGGGGCCAACGTCCTGACTTTC. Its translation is CASSVDSGANVLTF.